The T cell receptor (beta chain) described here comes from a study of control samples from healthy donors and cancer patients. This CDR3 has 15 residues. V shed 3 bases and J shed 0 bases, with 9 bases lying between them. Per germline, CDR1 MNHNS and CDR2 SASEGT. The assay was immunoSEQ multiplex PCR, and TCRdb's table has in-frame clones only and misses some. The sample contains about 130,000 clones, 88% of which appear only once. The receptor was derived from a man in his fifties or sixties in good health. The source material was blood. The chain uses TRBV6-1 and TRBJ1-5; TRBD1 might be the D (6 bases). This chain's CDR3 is CASSDDRYSNQPQHF. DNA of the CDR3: TGTGCCAGCAGTGATGACAGGTATAGCAATCAGCCCCAGCATTTT.